A single T cell receptor (beta chain) is shown here with its context. The data were produced by immunoSEQ multiplex PCR, yet TCRdb's version contains in-frame clones alone and is incomplete. The table has about 100,000 clones, 80% to 95% seen once; the top ten hold less than 2%. This specimen belongs to a study of T cell changes during pregnancy in multiple sclerosis. The CDR3 contains 15 residues. The germline V and J ends were trimmed by 5 bases and 8 bases, with 19 bases remaining between them. CDR1 is MNHNY and CDR2 is SVGAGI in the germline V gene (reference sequence). Here the sequenced sample was peripheral blood, taken after pregnancy. The clonotype comes from a female donor with multiple sclerosis, enrolled in a pregnancy study. The chain couples TRBV6-6 to TRBJ1-5; tentative D call: TRBD1 (6 bases). In nucleotides, the CDR3 is TGTGCCAGCAGTCACAATACAGGGTCGGAAGAGCCCCAGCATTTT. It yields the protein CASSHNTGSEEPQHF.